This T cell receptor (beta chain) is drawn from a study of T-cell memory formation after mild COVID-19. Background on the study: TCR clusters were mostly donor specific. General study points: Pre-infection memory held some responding clones, suggesting pre-existing cross-reactive T cells responded. Mainly in CM and EM were contracting CD4+ clones; CD8+ were in EMRA.

As concerns this clonotype: Its antigen is unknown.

TCRdb used MiXCR to reprocess the 5' RACE reads, holding one entry per CDR3 protein. The sample has 470,000 or so distinct CDR3 sequences, about 23% seen once. The CDR3 loop spans 17 amino acids. Trimming took 0 bases from V and 0 from J, leaving 14 bases between them. Germline-derived CDR1 and CDR2 are LGHNA and YSLEER. The clonotype comes from an adult woman who had mild COVID-19 (a few samples of this study predate the infection). Cell type and time point are not known. Material for sequencing was PBMCs or a T cell subset sorted from them (not recorded which). This chain links TRBV4-3 with TRBJ1-2; tentative D call: TRBD1 (5 bases). CDR3 region: CASSQDPGPDTNYGYTF. In DNA, the CDR3 is TGCGCCAGCAGCCAAGATCCGGGACCGGATACTAACTATGGCTACACCTTC.